Listed below are T cell receptor beta chains from one sample, sequenced in a study of blood T cell repertoires in COVID-19. Assay: immunoSEQ multiplex PCR; the TCRdb copy retains only in-frame clones and omits some. The sample holds approximately 36,000 clones; around 90% are singletons and the top ten take roughly a fifth. Material: peripheral blood. The receptors shown here come from a man in his fifties or sixties with acute or convalescent COVID-19. Both conserved end residues are part of each CDR3. The D gene is left open where the match is weak.

d_call: -
j_call: TRBJ1-4
v_call: TRBV14
cdr3_nt: TGTGCCAGCAGCCAGAGGACTAATGAAAAACTGTTTTTT
cdr3_aa: CASSQRTNEKLFF

d_call: -
j_call: TRBJ2-3
v_call: TRBV13
cdr3_nt: TGTGCCAGCAGCTTAGGCCAGAACACAGATACGCAGTATTTT
cdr3_aa: CASSLGQNTDTQYF

d_call: -
j_call: TRBJ2-2
v_call: TRBV11-2
cdr3_nt: TGTGCCAGCAGCTTAAGACACTCCGGGGAGCTGTTTTTT
cdr3_aa: CASSLRHSGELFF

d_call: -
j_call: TRBJ2-3
v_call: TRBV28
cdr3_nt: TGTGCCAGCAGCCTGGACTACCGGAGAGTCACAGATACGCAGTATTTT
cdr3_aa: CASSLDYRRVTDTQYF

d_call: TRBD1
j_call: TRBJ1-6
v_call: TRBV9
cdr3_nt: TGTGCCAGCAGCGAGGATTTGACAGGGCGGTCACCCCTCCACTTT
cdr3_aa: CASSEDLTGRSPLHF

d_call: -
j_call: TRBJ2-7
v_call: TRBV7-6
cdr3_nt: TGTGCCAGCAGCTTAGTGCAGGGGGGAGCCTACGAGCAGTACTTC
cdr3_aa: CASSLVQGGAYEQYF

d_call: TRBD1
j_call: TRBJ1-2
v_call: TRBV7-9
cdr3_nt: TGTGCCAGCAGCTTTTTCGGGCAGGGGGCCTTAGGGGATCATGGCTACACCTTC
cdr3_aa: CASSFFGQGALGDHGYTF

d_call: TRBD2
j_call: TRBJ2-3
v_call: TRBV5-4
cdr3_nt: TGTGCCACCCAGCGGGAGAGGAGGACAGATACGCAGTATTTT
cdr3_aa: CATQRERRTDTQYF

d_call: -
j_call: TRBJ2-5
v_call: TRBV5-1
cdr3_nt: TGCGCCAGCAGCCTTTACCTACAAGAGGCCCAGTACTTC
cdr3_aa: CASSLYLQEAQYF

d_call: TRBD1
j_call: TRBJ1-1
v_call: TRBV27
cdr3_nt: TGTGCCAGCAGTTCTACCGGGACAGGGGGTGCCAGAGCTTTCTTT
cdr3_aa: CASSSTGTGGARAFF

d_call: TRBD1
j_call: TRBJ2-7
v_call: TRBV7-8
cdr3_nt: TGTGCCAGCAGCAAACAACAGGGGAGCTACGAGCAGTACTTC
cdr3_aa: CASSKQQGSYEQYF

d_call: -
j_call: TRBJ1-5
v_call: TRBV19
cdr3_nt: TGTGCCAGTAGCAAAGACAGGTTGCGGCAGCCCCAGCATTTT
cdr3_aa: CASSKDRLRQPQHF

d_call: TRBD2
j_call: TRBJ2-2
v_call: TRBV7-8
cdr3_nt: TGTGCCAGCAGCCGAGGACTAGCGGGAGTATTGAGGGCCGGGGAGCTGTTTTTT
cdr3_aa: CASSRGLAGVLRAGELFF

d_call: -
j_call: TRBJ1-1
v_call: TRBV30
cdr3_nt: TGTGCCTGGAGTAAGGGAGGGGAGAACACTGAAGCTTTCTTT
cdr3_aa: CAWSKGGENTEAFF

d_call: TRBD2
j_call: TRBJ2-1
v_call: TRBV28
cdr3_nt: TGTGCCAGCAGCCATCGGACTAGCCCTAATGAGCAGTTCTTC
cdr3_aa: CASSHRTSPNEQFF

d_call: -
j_call: TRBJ1-5
v_call: TRBV6-5
cdr3_nt: TGTGCCAGCAGTTACCATCAGGGTCCCCAGCATTTT
cdr3_aa: CASSYHQGPQHF

d_call: -
j_call: TRBJ1-1
v_call: TRBV5-6
cdr3_nt: TGTGCCAGCAGCTTGGGGGGCCCAGGGGAAGCTTTCTTT
cdr3_aa: CASSLGGPGEAFF